This T cell receptor (beta chain) was captured in a study of PD-1 blockade in mismatch repair-deficient tumors. Measured with immunoSEQ multiplex PCR; TCRdb has only the in-frame clones, and not every one. The sample consists of 15,000 or so clones, approximately 82% of them appearing once. The CDR3 extends over 13 amino acids. Trimming removed 3 bases from V and 3 bases from J, with 7 bases in between. Germline values: CDR1 MNHEY, CDR2 SMNVEV (reference sequence). This rearrangement joins TRBV27 to TRBJ2-3; D gene ambiguous. The sequencing here drew on PBMCs, taken roughly 15 weeks after starting pembrolizumab. The clonotype comes from an adult with mismatch repair-deficient cancer. CDR3 nucleotides: TGTGCCAGCAGTTTGGGCAGGACAGATACGCAGTATTTT. Amino acid sequence: CASSLGRTDTQYF.